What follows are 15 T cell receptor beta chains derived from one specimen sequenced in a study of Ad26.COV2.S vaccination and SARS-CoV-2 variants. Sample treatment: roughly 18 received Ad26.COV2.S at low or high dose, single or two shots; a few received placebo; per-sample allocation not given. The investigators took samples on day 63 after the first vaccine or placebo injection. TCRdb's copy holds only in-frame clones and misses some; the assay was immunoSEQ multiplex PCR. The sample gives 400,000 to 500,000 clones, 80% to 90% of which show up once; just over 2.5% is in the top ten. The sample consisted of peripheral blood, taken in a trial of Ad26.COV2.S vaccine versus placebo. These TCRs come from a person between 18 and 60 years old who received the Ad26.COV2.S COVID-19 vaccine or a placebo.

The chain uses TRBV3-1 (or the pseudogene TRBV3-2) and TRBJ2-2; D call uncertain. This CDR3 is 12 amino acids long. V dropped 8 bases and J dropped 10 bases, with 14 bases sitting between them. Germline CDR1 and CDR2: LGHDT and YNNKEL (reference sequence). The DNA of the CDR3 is TGTGCCAGCGGAAGACTCCCGATGGAGCTGTTTTTT. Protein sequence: CASGRLPMELFF.

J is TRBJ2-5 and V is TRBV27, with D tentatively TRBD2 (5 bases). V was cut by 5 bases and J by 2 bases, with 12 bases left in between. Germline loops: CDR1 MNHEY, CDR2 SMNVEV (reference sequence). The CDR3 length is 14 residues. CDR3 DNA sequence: TGTGCCAGCAGTACCGGACGGACTCAAGAGACCCAGTACTTC. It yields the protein CASSTGRTQETQYF.

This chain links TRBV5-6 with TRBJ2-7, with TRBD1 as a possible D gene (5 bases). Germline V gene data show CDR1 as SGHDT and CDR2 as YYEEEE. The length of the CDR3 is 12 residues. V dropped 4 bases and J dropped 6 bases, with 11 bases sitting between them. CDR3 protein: CASSIDSAEQYF. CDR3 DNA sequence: TGTGCCAGCAGCATCGACAGCGCCGAGCAGTACTTC.

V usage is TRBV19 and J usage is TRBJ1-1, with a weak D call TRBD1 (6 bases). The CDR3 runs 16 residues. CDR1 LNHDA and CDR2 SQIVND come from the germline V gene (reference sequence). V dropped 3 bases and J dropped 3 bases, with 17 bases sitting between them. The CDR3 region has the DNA TGTGCCAGTAGTATGACAAAAGGGACACATTACACTGAAGCTTTCTTT. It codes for CASSMTKGTHYTEAFF.

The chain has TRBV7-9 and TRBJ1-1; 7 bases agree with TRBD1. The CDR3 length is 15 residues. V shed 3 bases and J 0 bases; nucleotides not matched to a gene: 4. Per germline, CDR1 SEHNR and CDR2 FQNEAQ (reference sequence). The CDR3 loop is CASSLRDSVNTEAFF. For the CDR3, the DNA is TGTGCCAGCAGCTTGCGGGACAGTGTGAACACTGAAGCTTTCTTT.

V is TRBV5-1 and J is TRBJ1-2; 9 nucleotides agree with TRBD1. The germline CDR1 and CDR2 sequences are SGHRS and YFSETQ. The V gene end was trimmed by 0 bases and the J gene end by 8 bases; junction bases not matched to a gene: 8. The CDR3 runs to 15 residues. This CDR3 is CASSLAAQGAGGYTF. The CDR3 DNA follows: TGCGCCAGCAGCTTGGCCGCACAGGGGGCCGGAGGCTACACCTTC.

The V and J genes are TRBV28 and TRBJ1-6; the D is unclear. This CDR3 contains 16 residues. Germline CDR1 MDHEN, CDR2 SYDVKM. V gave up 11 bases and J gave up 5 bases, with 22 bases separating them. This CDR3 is CAASSPREEDNSPLHF. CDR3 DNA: TGTGCCGCCAGCAGCCCAAGAGAAGAGGATAATTCACCCCTCCACTTT. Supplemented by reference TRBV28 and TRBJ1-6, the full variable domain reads DVKVTQSSRYLVKRTGEKVFLECVQDMDHENMFWYRQDPGLGLRLIYFSYDVKMKEKGDIPEGYSVSREKKERFSLILESASTNQTSMYLCAASSPREEDNSPLHFGNGTRLTVT.

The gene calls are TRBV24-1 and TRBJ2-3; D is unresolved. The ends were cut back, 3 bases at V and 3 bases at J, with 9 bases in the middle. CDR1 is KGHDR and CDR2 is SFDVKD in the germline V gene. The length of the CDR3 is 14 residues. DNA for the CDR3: TGTGCCACCAGTGATCCCGGGTTAACAGATACGCAGTATTTT. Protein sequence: CATSDPGLTDTQYF.

The CDR3 reads CASSHLLVSGGGETQYF. CDR3 coding DNA: TGCGCCAGCAGCCACCTACTAGTGAGCGGGGGCGGCGAGACCCAGTACTTC. The chain recombines TRBV4-1 with TRBJ2-5; 8 positions agree with TRBD2. The CDR3 contains 17 residues. V lost 3 bases and J lost 5; bases outside the gene matches: 14. From germline, CDR1 is MGHRA and CDR2 YSYEKL.

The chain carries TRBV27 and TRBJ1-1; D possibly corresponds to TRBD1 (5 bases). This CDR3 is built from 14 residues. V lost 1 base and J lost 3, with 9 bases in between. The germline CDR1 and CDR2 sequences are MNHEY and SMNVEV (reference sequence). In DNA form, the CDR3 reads TGTGCCAGCAGTTTATTGGGGGAGGACACTGAAGCTTTCTTT. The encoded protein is CASSLLGEDTEAFF.

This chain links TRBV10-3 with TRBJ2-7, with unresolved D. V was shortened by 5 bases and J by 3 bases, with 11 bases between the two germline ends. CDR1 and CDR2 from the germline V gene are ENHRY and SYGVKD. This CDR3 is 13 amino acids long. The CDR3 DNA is TGTGCCATCAGTTATCCGGACCACTACGAGCAGTACTTC. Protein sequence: CAISYPDHYEQYF.

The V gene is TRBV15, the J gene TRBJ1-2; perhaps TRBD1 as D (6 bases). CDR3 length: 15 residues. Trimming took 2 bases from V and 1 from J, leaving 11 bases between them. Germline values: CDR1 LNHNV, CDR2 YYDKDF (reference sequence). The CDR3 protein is CATSRSGHVNYGYTF. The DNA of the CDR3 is TGTGCCACCAGCAGATCGGGACACGTTAACTATGGCTACACCTTC.

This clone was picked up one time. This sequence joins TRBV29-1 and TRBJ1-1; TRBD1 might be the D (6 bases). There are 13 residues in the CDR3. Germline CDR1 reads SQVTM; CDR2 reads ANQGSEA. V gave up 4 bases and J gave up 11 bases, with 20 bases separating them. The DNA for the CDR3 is TGCAGCGTTGCGGGGGGGCGGGCCGCCGAGGCTTTCTTT. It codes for CSVAGGRAAEAFF.

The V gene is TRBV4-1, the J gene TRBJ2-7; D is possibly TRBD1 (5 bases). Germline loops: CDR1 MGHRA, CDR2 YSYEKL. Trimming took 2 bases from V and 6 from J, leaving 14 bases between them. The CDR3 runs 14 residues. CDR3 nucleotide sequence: TGCGCCAGCAGCCAACGCCCCATTGGGGCCGAGCAGTACTTC. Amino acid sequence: CASSQRPIGAEQYF.

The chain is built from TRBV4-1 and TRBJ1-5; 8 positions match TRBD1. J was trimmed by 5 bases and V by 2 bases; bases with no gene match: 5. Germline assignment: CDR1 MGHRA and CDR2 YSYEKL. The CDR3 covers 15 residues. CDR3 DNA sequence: TGCGCCAGCAGCCAAACCGGGACAGGATATCAGCCCCAGCATTTT. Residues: CASSQTGTGYQPQHF.